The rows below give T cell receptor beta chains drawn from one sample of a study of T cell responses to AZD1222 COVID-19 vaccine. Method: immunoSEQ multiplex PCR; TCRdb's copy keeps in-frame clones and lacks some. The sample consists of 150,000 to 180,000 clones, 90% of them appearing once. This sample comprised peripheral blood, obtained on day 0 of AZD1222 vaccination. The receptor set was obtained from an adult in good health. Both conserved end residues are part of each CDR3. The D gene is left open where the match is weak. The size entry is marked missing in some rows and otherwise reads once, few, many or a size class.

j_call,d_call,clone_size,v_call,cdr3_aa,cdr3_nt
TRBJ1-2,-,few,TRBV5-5,CASSLDDLGGYTF,TGTGCCAGCAGCTTGGACGACCTCGGCGGCTACACCTTC
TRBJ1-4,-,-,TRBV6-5,CASSYSGQGNEKLFF,TGTGCCAGCAGTTACTCGGGGCAGGGGAATGAAAAACTGTTTTTT
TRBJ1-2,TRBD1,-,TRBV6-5,CASSPGTGGIGGYTF,TGTGCCAGCAGCCCCGGGACAGGGGGCATTGGGGGCTACACCTTC
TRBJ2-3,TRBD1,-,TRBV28,CASGRGPTDTQYF,TGTGCCAGCGGTAGGGGGCCCACAGATACGCAGTATTTT
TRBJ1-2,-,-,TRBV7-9,CASSYENSLNYGYTF,TGTGCCAGCAGCTATGAAAACTCCCTTAACTATGGCTACACCTTC
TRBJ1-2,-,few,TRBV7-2,CASSSETDDFYGYTF,TGTGCCAGCAGCTCTGAGACAGATGATTTCTATGGCTACACCTTC
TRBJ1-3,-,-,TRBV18,CASSRPGSVSGNTIYF,TGTGCCAGCTCACGACCGGGTTCTGTGTCTGGAAACACCATATATTTT
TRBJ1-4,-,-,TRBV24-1,CATSDPGGADEKLFF,TGTGCCACCAGTGACCCCGGAGGTGCGGATGAAAAACTGTTTTTT
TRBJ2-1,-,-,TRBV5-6,CASSLVGSYNEQFF,TGTGCCAGCAGCTTGGTCGGCTCCTACAATGAGCAGTTCTTC
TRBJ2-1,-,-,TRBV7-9,CASNWGNEQFF,TGTGCCAGCAATTGGGGGAATGAGCAGTTCTTC
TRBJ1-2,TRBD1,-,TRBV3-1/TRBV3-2,CASNPRDSPYGYTF,TGTGCCAGCAACCCTCGGGACAGTCCCTATGGCTACACCTTC
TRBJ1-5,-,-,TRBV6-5,CASSLSTNPGQPQHF,TGTGCCAGCAGTCTTAGCACTAATCCGGGACAGCCCCAGCATTTT
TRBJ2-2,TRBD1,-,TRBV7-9,CASSLGSGGTGELFF,TGTGCCAGCAGCTTAGGATCAGGGGGCACCGGGGAGCTGTTTTTT
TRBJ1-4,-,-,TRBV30,CAWSPRPPEGEKLFF,TGTGCCTGGAGTCCTCGGCCCCCGGAGGGTGAAAAACTGTTTTTT
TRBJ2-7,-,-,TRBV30,CGAGRERSSYEQYF,TGCGGCGCCGGGCGAGAGAGGAGCTCCTACGAGCAGTACTTC
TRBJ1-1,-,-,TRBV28,CASSLKRAGANTEAFF,TGTGCCAGCAGTCTTAAAAGGGCGGGGGCGAACACTGAAGCTTTCTTT
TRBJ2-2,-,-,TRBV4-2,CASSQDWRGSNTGELFF,TGTGCCAGCAGCCAAGATTGGAGGGGATCAAACACCGGGGAGCTGTTTTTT
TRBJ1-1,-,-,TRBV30,CAWRGQLNTEAFF,TGTGCCTGGAGGGGGCAGCTGAACACTGAAGCTTTCTTT
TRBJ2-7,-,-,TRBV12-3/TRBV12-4,CASSFGGAQQYF,TGTGCCAGCAGTTTTGGGGGTGCCCAGCAGTACTTC
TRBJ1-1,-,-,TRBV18,CASSPRMDQNTEAFF,TGTGCCAGCTCACCAAGGATGGACCAGAACACTGAAGCTTTCTTT
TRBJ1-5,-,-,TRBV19,CASSTSWDAYSNQPQHF,TGTGCCAGTAGTACTTCCTGGGACGCCTATAGCAATCAGCCCCAGCATTTT
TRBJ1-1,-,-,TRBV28,CASSLGDRGSVFF,TGTGCCAGCAGTTTAGGGGATCGGGGGAGTGTTTTCTTT
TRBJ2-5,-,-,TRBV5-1,CASSPNQETQYF,TGCGCCAGCAGCCCGAATCAAGAGACCCAGTACTTC
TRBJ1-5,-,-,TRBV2,CASSEYGVYNQPQHF,TGTGCCAGCAGTGAATACGGGGTGTACAATCAGCCCCAGCATTTT
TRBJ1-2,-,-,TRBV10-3,CAIRKSTLGASDYGYTF,TGTGCCATCAGGAAGTCGACACTGGGAGCGAGCGACTATGGCTACACCTTC
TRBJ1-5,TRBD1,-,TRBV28,CASILGDRPNQPQHF,TGTGCCAGCATCCTGGGGGACAGGCCCAATCAGCCCCAGCATTTT
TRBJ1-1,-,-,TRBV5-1,CASREGLLNTEAFF,TGCGCCAGCAGGGAGGGTCTCTTAAACACTGAAGCTTTCTTT
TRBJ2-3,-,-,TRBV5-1,CASSLSGKDTQYF,TGCGCCAGCAGCTTGTCTGGCAAAGATACGCAGTATTTT
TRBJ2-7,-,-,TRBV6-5,CASTPASYEQYF,TGTGCCAGCACTCCGGCAAGCTACGAGCAGTACTTC
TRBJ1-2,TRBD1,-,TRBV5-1,CASSPWTGEEKGYTF,TGCGCCAGCAGCCCCTGGACAGGGGAGGAGAAAGGCTACACCTTC
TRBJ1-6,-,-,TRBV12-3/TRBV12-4,CASSMTSSSLHF,TGTGCCAGCAGCATGACGTCCTCGTCCCTCCACTTT